What follows are 6 T cell receptor beta chains derived from one specimen sequenced in a study of blood T cell repertoires in COVID-19 (dated by TCRdb to between 2020 and 2021). Libraries were constructed by the immunoSEQ multiplex PCR assay. The source is immuneACCESS, and TCRdb retained only in-frame sequences with V and J called. Part of the clones is not carried over; for the studies checked, unresolved V genes explain less than half of this, and the remainder is unexplained. For this sample there are 220,000 or so clones; 80% to 85% appear just once. The ten largest clones represent 3% of the sample. The sample taken for sequencing was peripheral blood. The receptors were sampled from a woman in her twenties or thirties who had recovered from COVID-19.

This chain connects TRBV2 to TRBJ2-7, with a weak D call TRBD2 (6 bases). The germline V gene encodes CDR1 SNHLY and CDR2 FYNNEI. This CDR3 region has 16 residues. Trimming stripped 8 bases from V and 1 base from J, with 21 bases between. The CDR3 region is CASGGGGFLPSYEQYF. In DNA, the CDR3 is TGTGCCAGCGGGGGAGGCGGGTTCTTGCCTTCCTACGAGCAGTACTTC.

V usage is TRBV7-9 and J usage is TRBJ2-1; 10 bases align to TRBD2. Germline values: CDR1 SEHNR, CDR2 FQNEAQ (reference sequence). CDR3 length: 15 residues. The J segment lost 1 base and the V segment lost 6 bases, leaving 3 bases of the junction unmatched. The CDR3: CASRGLASSYNEQFF. As DNA, the CDR3 is TGTGCCAGCAGGGGACTAGCGTCTTCCTACAATGAGCAGTTCTTC.

This chain links TRBV10-3 with TRBJ2-5; maybe TRBD1 (5 bases). Trimming removed 8 bases from V and 2 bases from J, with 12 bases in between. Germline CDR1 ENHRY, CDR2 SYGVKD. The CDR3 totals 13 residues. The CDR3 DNA follows: TGTGCCATCGGGGCAGGCCAACAAGAGACCCAGTACTTC. This sequence encodes CAIGAGQQETQYF.

The V and J genes are TRBV28 and TRBJ2-7; the match to TRBD1 covers 9 bases. Germline CDR1 MDHEN, CDR2 SYDVKM. This CDR3 contains 18 residues. V lost 9 bases, J lost 5 bases, and 23 bases stayed unmatched. As DNA, the CDR3 is TGTGCCAGTAAAACCGCCGGGACAGGGTTGTTCGTTTGGGACGAGCAGTACTTC. Amino acids: CASKTAGTGLFVWDEQYF.

The rearrangement uses TRBV11-3 and TRBJ2-1, with D possibly being TRBD1 (6 bases). Germline-derived CDR1 and CDR2 are SGHNT and YENEEA. V lost 5 bases and J lost 5, with 13 bases in between. This CDR3 is 14 amino acids long. DNA of the CDR3: TGTGCCAGCAGCCTCCCGGGACATAACAATGAGCAGTTCTTC. Amino acid sequence: CASSLPGHNNEQFF.

The chain couples TRBV28 to TRBJ2-5, with D perhaps matching TRBD1 (7 bases). The germline V gene encodes CDR1 MDHEN and CDR2 SYDVKM. The ends were cut back, 5 bases at V and 4 bases at J, with 17 bases in the middle. The CDR3 contains 15 residues. CDR3 bases: TGTGCCAGCAGTGCGGAGGGGGCTCTATTAGAGACCCAGTACTTC. Translation: CASSAEGALLETQYF.